This T cell receptor (beta chain) was sequenced during a study of high-grade serous ovarian cancer treatment subgroups. Looking at the study overall: Mean per sample: approximately 13,000 reads, around 7,100 unique TCR beta rearrangements. Points from the study as a whole: The analyses considered CDR3 and ignored CDR1 and CDR2. Repertoire similarity ranged about 0.1 to 0.79 between tumors of one patient. TCR clonal relatedness correlated positively with neoantigen level.

Note on this clone: No antigen is known for it.

The tumor samples were collected prior to definitive surgery or chemotherapy. Here immunoSEQ multiplex PCR was the method, and the copy in TCRdb shows in-frame clones only, minus some. The sample lists tens of thousands of clones, around 80% occurring once. This clonotype was obtained from a human donor with high-grade serous ovarian cancer. Sample: tumor tissue.

The CDR3 sequence is CASSVGPRETEAFF. The CDR3 region has the DNA TGTGCCAGCAGCGTAGGACCCAGGGAAACTGAAGCTTTCTTT. J is TRBJ1-1 and V is TRBV9; D is perhaps TRBD1 (5 bases). From germline, CDR1 is SGDLS and CDR2 YYNGEE. The V end was cut by 0 bases, the J end by 5 bases, with 11 bases between. The CDR3 runs to 14 residues.